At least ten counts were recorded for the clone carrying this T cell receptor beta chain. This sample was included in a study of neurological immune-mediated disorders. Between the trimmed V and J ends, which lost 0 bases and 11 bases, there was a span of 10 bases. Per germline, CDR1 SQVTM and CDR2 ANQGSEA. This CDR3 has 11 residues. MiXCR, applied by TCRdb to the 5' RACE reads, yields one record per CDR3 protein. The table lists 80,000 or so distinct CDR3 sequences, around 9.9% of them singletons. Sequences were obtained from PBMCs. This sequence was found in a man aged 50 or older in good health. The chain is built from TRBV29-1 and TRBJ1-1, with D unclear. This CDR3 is CSVEDRSWAFF. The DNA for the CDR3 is TGCAGCGTTGAAGATCGGTCCTGGGCTTTCTTT.